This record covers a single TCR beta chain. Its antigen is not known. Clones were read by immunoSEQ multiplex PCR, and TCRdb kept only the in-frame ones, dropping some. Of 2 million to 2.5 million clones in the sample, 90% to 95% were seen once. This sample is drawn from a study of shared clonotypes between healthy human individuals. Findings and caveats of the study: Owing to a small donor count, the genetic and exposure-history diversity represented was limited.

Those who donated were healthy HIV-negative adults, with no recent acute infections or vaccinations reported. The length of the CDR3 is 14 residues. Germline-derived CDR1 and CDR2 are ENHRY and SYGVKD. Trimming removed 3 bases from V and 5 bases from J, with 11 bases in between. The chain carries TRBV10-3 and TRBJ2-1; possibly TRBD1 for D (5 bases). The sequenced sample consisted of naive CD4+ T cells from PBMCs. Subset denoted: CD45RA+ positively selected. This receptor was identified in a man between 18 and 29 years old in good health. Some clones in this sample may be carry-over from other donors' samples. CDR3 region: CAISEGRQNNEQFF. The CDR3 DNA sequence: TGTGCCATCAGTGAAGGTCGACAGAACAATGAGCAGTTCTTC.